These T cell receptor beta chains were read from a single sample in a study of molecular identifiers for immune sequencing clone quantification. From the PCR reads, TCRdb called clonotypes with MiXCR, one entry per CDR3 protein. The table lists roughly 90,000 distinct CDR3 sequences, nearly 25% of them singletons. Sequenced input: naive CD8+ T cells from blood, with Jurkat cell RNA spiked in. The receptor source for this set is a human donor in good health. Some libraries in this study had Jurkat cell RNA spiked in. Each CDR3 is given with its conserved first and last residue. The D gene is left open where the match is weak. Rows give clone size only sometimes, using once, few, many, or a class for an expanded clone.

d_gene,abundance,j_gene,v_gene,CDR3aa,CDR3nt
-,many,TRBJ2-7,TRBV5-8,CASSWTPASSYEQYF,TGTGCCAGCAGCTGGACCCCGGCGAGCTCCTACGAGCAGTACTTC
-,-,TRBJ2-4,TRBV6-6,CASPRVTKNIQYF,TGTGCCAGCCCCAGGGTAACGAAAAACATTCAGTACTTC
-,few,TRBJ2-3,TRBV28,CASSTSSRAGWDTQYF,TGTGCCAGCAGTACCTCTTCTAGAGCGGGCTGGGATACGCAGTATTTT
TRBD2,many,TRBJ2-3,TRBV9,CASSAGLAETDTQYF,TGTGCCAGCAGCGCGGGACTAGCGGAGACAGATACGCAGTATTTT
-,-,TRBJ2-6,TRBV25-1,CASRSSSGANVLTF,TGTGCCAGCAGGAGTAGCTCTGGGGCCAACGTCCTGACTTTC
-,once,TRBJ1-2,TRBV29-1,CSVRQRDRGDGYGYTF,TGCAGCGTCCGGCAGCGTGACAGAGGAGACGGCTATGGCTACACCTTC
TRBD1,few,TRBJ2-7,TRBV20-1,CSAREREALNRGPYEQYF,TGCAGTGCTAGAGAGAGAGAGGCATTAAACAGGGGTCCCTACGAGCAGTACTTC
-,-,TRBJ2-5,TRBV6-2/TRBV6-3,CASSSPRWGARETQYF,TGTGCCAGCAGTTCCCCCCGTTGGGGGGCGAGGGAGACCCAGTACTTC
-,-,TRBJ1-1,TRBV6-5,CASSYGRSLNTEAFF,TGTGCCAGCAGTTACGGACGGAGCTTGAACACTGAAGCTTTCTTT
TRBD1,many,TRBJ2-7,TRBV5-6,CASSLVDRLYEQYF,TGTGCCAGCAGCTTGGTGGACAGGCTCTACGAGCAGTACTTC
-,many,TRBJ1-2,TRBV7-9,CASSVRDNVNYGYTF,TGTGCCAGCAGCGTCCGGGACAACGTTAACTATGGCTACACCTTC
TRBD1,many,TRBJ2-4,TRBV20-1,CSANHRGLPKNIQYF,TGCAGTGCAAACCACAGGGGGCTTCCCAAAAACATTCAGTACTTC
-,many,TRBJ2-3,TRBV6-4,CASSDFPSTDTQYF,TGTGCCAGCAGTGACTTCCCAAGCACAGATACGCAGTATTTT
-,many,TRBJ1-1,TRBV6-7,CAIASALTEAFF,TGTGCCATCGCCTCGGCTCTCACTGAAGCTTTCTTT
TRBD1,-,TRBJ2-7,TRBV5-1,CASSAKGQIFYEQYF,TGCGCCAGCAGCGCCAAGGGACAGATTTTCTACGAGCAGTACTTC
TRBD1,-,TRBJ2-1,TRBV27,CASSLSSRDRDYNEQFF,TGTGCCAGCAGTTTATCGTCTCGGGACAGGGACTACAATGAGCAGTTCTTC
-,many,TRBJ1-4,TRBV4-1,CASSQEGREGEKLFF,TGCGCCAGCAGCCAAGAAGGCAGGGAAGGGGAAAAACTGTTTTTT
-,-,TRBJ2-7,TRBV27,CASSFTDGYGQYF,TGTGCCAGCAGTTTCACCGATGGGTACGGGCAGTACTTC
-,-,TRBJ1-2,TRBV27,CASSPGSNYGYTF,TGTGCCAGCAGCCCTGGTAGTAACTATGGCTACACCTTC
TRBD1,many,TRBJ1-5,TRBV12-3/TRBV12-4,CASSFFPRGGNQPQHF,TGTGCCAGCAGTTTTTTCCCCAGGGGGGGCAATCAGCCCCAGCATTTT
TRBD2,-,TRBJ2-7,TRBV5-5,CASSRLAGGPYEQYF,TGTGCCAGCAGCCGGCTAGCGGGAGGCCCCTACGAGCAGTACTTC
-,many,TRBJ2-1,TRBV10-3,CAISESGEQFF,TGTGCCATCAGTGAGTCGGGGGAGCAGTTCTTC
-,many,TRBJ1-4,TRBV7-9,CASSSGQTATNEKLFF,TGTGCCAGCAGCTCCGGACAGACCGCAACTAATGAAAAACTGTTTTTT
-,-,TRBJ2-2,TRBV7-9,CASSPRSLVNTGELFF,TGTGCCAGCAGCCCCCGCTCGCTGGTGAACACCGGGGAGCTGTTTTTT
-,few,TRBJ2-3,TRBV7-9,CASSLVGGGGGDTQYF,TGTGCCAGCAGCTTAGTTGGGGGGGGCGGAGGAGATACGCAGTATTTT
TRBD2,-,TRBJ2-1,TRBV11-3,CAITSGTALDEQFF,TGTGCCATCACAAGCGGGACCGCCTTGGATGAGCAGTTCTTC
TRBD1,many,TRBJ2-6,TRBV29-1,CSVEGTEYSGANVLTF,TGCAGCGTTGAGGGGACAGAGTACTCTGGGGCCAACGTCCTGACTTTC
-,-,TRBJ2-7,TRBV27,CASSLVFGGTYEQYF,TGTGCCAGCAGTTTAGTGTTCGGGGGAACCTACGAGCAGTACTTC
TRBD2,many,TRBJ2-7,TRBV12-3/TRBV12-4,CASSLGAGGSYEQYF,TGTGCCAGCAGTTTAGGGGCGGGAGGATCCTACGAGCAGTACTTC
-,few,TRBJ2-1,TRBV15,CATSGRLSGHEQFF,TGTGCCACCAGCGGAAGACTTTCAGGGCATGAGCAGTTCTTC
-,few,TRBJ2-7,TRBV19,CASSSDGTYEQYF,TGTGCCAGTAGTTCGGACGGAACCTACGAGCAGTACTTC
-,many,TRBJ2-3,TRBV24-1,CATSAGAGTDTQYF,TGTGCCACCAGTGCAGGGGCTGGAACAGATACGCAGTATTTT
TRBD2,-,TRBJ2-7,TRBV5-3,CAGSSGLETYEQYF,TGTGCCGGCAGCTCGGGACTAGAAACCTACGAGCAGTACTTC
-,-,TRBJ2-7,TRBV15,CATSSSSITQGSEDEQYF,TGTGCCACCAGCAGCTCTAGTATCACACAGGGTTCGGAGGACGAGCAGTACTTC
-,-,TRBJ2-7,TRBV6-5,CPSSYSRVYEQYF,TGTCCCAGCAGTTACTCGAGGGTCTACGAGCAGTACTTC
-,few,TRBJ1-5,TRBV5-6,CASSLGQDSNQPQHF,TGTGCCAGCAGCTTGGGCCAGGATAGCAATCAGCCCCAGCATTTT
TRBD1,many,TRBJ1-4,TRBV5-5,CASTGTDNEKLFF,TGTGCCAGCACCGGGACAGATAATGAAAAACTGTTTTTT
TRBD2,-,TRBJ2-5,TRBV20-1,CSAMSGGASIYETQYF,TGCAGTGCTATGAGCGGGGGGGCTTCTATTTACGAGACCCAGTACTTC
-,-,TRBJ2-5,TRBV12-3/TRBV12-4,CASSLWTAETQYF,TGTGCCAGCAGTTTGTGGACAGCCGAGACCCAGTACTTC
TRBD1,few,TRBJ2-7,TRBV4-1,CACSQTTGGYEQYF,TGCGCCTGCAGCCAAACGACAGGGGGCTACGAGCAGTACTTC
TRBD1,many,TRBJ2-1,TRBV7-9,CASSPGQRSYNEQFF,TGTGCCAGCAGCCCGGGACAGCGATCCTACAATGAGCAGTTCTTC
-,few,TRBJ2-2,TRBV27,CASSFFSRNTGELFF,TGTGCCAGCAGTTTTTTTTCTCGAAACACCGGGGAGCTGTTTTTT
-,many,TRBJ1-1,TRBV6-5,CASSYGSYEAFF,TGTGCCAGCAGTTATGGGAGTTATGAAGCTTTCTTT
TRBD1,many,TRBJ1-6,TRBV7-9,CASSWDRGLSSYNSPLHF,TGTGCCAGCAGCTGGGACAGGGGGCTGAGCTCCTATAATTCACCCCTCCACTTT